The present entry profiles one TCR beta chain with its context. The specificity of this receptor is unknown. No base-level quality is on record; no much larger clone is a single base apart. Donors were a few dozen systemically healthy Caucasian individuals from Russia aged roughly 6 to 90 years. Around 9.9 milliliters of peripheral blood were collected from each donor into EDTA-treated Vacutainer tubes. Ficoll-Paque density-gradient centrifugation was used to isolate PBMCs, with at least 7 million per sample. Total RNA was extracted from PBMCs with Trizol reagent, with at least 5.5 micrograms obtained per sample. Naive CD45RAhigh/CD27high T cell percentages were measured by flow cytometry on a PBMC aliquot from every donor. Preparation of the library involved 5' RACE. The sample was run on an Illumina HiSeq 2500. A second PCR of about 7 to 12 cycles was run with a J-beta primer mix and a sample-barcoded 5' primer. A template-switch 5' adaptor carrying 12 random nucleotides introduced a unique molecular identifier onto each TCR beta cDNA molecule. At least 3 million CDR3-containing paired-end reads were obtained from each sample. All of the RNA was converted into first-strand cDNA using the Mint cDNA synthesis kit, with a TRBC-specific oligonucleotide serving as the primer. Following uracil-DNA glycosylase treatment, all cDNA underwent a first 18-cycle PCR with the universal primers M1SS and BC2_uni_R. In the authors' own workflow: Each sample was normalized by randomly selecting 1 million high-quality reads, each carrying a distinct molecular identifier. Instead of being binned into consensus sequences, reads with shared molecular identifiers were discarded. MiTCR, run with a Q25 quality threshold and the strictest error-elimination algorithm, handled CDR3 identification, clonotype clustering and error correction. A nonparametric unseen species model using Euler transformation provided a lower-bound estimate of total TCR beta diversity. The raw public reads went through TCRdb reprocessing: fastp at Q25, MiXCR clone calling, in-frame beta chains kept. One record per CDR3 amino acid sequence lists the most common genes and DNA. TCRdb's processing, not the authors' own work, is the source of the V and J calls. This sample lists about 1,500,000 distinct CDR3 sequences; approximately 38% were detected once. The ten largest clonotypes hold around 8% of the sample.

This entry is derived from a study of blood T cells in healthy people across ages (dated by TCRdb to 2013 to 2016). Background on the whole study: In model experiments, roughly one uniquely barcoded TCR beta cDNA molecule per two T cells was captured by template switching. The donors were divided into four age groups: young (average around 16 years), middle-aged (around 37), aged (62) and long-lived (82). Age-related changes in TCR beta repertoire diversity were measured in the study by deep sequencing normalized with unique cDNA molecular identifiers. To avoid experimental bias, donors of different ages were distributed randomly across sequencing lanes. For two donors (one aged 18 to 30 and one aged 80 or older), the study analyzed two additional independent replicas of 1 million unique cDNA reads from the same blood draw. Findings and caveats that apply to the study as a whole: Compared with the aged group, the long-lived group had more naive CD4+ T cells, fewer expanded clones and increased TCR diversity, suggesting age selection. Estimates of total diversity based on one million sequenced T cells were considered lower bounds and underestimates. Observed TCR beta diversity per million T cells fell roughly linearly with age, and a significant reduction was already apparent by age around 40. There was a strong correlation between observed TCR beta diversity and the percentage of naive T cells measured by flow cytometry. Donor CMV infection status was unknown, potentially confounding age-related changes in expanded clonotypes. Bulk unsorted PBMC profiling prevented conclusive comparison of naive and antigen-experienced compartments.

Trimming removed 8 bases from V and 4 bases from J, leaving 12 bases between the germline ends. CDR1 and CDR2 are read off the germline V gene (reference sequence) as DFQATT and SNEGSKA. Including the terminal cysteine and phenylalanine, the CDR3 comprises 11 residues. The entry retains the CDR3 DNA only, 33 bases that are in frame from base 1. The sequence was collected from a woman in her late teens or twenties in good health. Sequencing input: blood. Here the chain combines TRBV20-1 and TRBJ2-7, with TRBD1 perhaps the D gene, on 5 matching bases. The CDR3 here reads CSQGILYEQYF. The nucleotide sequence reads TGCAGTCAGGGAATATTGTACGAGCAGTACTTC.